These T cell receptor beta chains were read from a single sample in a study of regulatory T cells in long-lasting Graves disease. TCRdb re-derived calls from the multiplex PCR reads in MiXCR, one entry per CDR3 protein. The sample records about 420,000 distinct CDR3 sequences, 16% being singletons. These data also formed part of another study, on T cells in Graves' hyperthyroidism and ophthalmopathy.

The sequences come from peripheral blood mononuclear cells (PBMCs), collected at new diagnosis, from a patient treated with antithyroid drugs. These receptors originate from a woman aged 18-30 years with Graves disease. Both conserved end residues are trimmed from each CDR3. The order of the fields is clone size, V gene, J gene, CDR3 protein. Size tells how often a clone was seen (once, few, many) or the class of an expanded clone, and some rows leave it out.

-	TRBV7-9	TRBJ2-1	ASSTLTGPSYNEQF
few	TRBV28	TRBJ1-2	ASSLNSDYGYT
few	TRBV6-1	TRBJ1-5	ASSLGQDMPQH
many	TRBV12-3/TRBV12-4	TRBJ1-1	ASSMDRGFEGAF
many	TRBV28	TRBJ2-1	ASSPPPVYNEQF
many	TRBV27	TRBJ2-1	ASSLRGDNEQF
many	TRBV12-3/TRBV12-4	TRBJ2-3	ASRSGTSTDTQY
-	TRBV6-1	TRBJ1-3	ASSVKQSGNTIY
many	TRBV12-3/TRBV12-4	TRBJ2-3	ASSLLGTSGYTDTQY
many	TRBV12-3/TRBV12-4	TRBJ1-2	ASSLNQGIGYT
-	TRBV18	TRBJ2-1	ASSLFSGGVDEQF
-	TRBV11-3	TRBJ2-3	ASSPRGLAGRSGTDTQY
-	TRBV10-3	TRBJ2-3	AISGDATDTQY
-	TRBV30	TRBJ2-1	AWRSGQPTVGEQF
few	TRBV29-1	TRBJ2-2	SVVRDTGELF
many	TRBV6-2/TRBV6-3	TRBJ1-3	ASRDGRYSGNTIY
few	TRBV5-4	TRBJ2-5	ASHDLQETQY
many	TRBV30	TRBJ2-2	AWRGAGGTGELF
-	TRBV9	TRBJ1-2	ASSVSDPSYYGYT
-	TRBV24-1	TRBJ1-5	ATSDSAWGTRQPQH
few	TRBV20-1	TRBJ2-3	SAVAGARTDTQY
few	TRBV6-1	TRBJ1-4	ASRPRTVATNEKLF
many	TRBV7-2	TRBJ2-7	ASSLNDGTYEQY
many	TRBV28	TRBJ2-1	ASKVLTPGTAPF
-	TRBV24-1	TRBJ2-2	ATSDDRDTGELF
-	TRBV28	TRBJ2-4	ASRTTGGWLIAKNIQY
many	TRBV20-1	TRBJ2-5	SARGVGLARLQETQY
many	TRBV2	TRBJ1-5	ASSETGGNSNQPQH
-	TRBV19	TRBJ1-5	ASRSGTGILEPQH
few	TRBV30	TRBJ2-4	AWLAGEGNIQY
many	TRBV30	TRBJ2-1	AWSREKAGGNYNEQF
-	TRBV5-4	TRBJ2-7	ASSLSGRADEQY
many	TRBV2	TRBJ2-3	ASSLGLAGGSDTQY
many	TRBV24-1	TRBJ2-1	ATSDSGTVHYNEQF
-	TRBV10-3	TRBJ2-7	AISGIANEQY
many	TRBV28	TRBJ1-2	ASSTPSGDYYGYT
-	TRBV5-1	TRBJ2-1	ASSTSGSHNEQF
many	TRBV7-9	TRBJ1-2	ASSLVPLDDYGYT
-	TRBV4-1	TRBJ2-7	ASSQGPQGSYEQY
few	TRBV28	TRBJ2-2	ASSLDGLVTGELF
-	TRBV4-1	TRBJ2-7	ASSQDLGAMEAYEQY
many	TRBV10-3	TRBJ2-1	AISSGTTGNEQF
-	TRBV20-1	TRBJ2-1	SASTGQSYNEQF
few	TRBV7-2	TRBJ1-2	ASSLAGGSGGGGYT
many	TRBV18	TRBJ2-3	ASSSGQGSTDTQY
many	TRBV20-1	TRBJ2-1	SARDPSGSSDEQF
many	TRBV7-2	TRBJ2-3	ASSTGAGIADTQY
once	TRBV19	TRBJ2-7	ASSIYRRRDSPLEQY
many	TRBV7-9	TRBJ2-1	ASSLGLAGVYNEQF
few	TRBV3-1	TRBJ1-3	ASSPGQYSGNTIY
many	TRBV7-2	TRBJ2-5	ASSLGAGRETQY
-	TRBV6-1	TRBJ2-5	ASNPLAGSEQETQY
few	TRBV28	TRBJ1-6	ASTSGGGRHNSPLH
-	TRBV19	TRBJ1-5	ASSIKQGIGINQPQH
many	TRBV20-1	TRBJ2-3	SARAPTGLGTDTQY